This TCR beta chain was recorded in a study of PD-1 blockade in classical Hodgkin lymphoma. Whole-study results and caveats: A significant rise in TCR diversity was seen by C4D1 for CD4+ cells but not for CD8+ cells. As was reported, newly diagnosed patients showed lower baseline TCR diversity than healthy donors did. Prior therapy or disease activity may underlie the repertoire differences, whose causes remain undefined.

On this clone: Its specificity is not known.

This table comes from immunoSEQ multiplex PCR, and its TCRdb copy is limited to in-frame clones, with some not included. Of about 18,000 clones in the sample, 86% were seen once. After autologous stem cell transplantation all patients relapsed, and prior brentuximab vedotin exposure differed between cohorts. Reported best responses ranged across complete response, partial response or progressive disease. The TCR sequence derives from a human donor with classical Hodgkin lymphoma. Specimen: peripheral blood mononuclear cells (PBMCs), collected before the second cycle of nivolumab.

CDR3 sequence reads: CASSEVSAGGPPQPTQYF. Here the CDR3 DNA reads TGTGCCAGCAGTGAAGTCTCAGCGGGTGGACCCCCACAGCCTACGCAGTATTTT. The rearrangement links TRBV25-1 to TRBJ2-3; TRBD2 might be the D (6 bases). V was clipped by 2 bases and J by 8 bases, with 26 bases between them. CDR1 is MGHDK and CDR2 is SYGVNS in the germline V gene. The CDR3 spans 18 residues.